This TCR beta chain emerged from a study of early stage breast cancer tumors. The CDR3 runs 16 residues. The V gene lost 0 bases and the J gene lost 0 bases, with 9 bases spanning the gap. From germline, CDR1 is SGHAT and CDR2 FQNNGV. Some clones are missing from TCRdb's copy, which holds only in-frame ones; the method was immunoSEQ multiplex PCR. This sample has 69,000 or so clones, with 80% found just once. The sequence was obtained from a person in their 40s with breast cancer. Sequencing used blood. The chain uses TRBV11-2 and TRBJ2-1; a weak D match, TRBD2 (5 bases). CDR3: CASSLDRDISYNEQFF. The CDR3 coding sequence is TGTGCCAGCAGCTTAGATCGGGATATCTCCTACAATGAGCAGTTCTTC.